This TCR beta chain was retrieved from a study of human T cells and chemical hapten exposure. About the study: In the approximately 24-week study, patients were dosed weekly with diphenylcyclopropenone on the scalp throughout. Patients, predominantly female, presented with alopecia areata, totalis or universalis.

As to time point: patch test 3, about 24 weeks after DPC sensitization. Treatment of the sample: therapeutic diphenylcyclopropenone sensitization with weekly scalp DPC. TCRdb re-derived calls from the RACE reads in MiXCR, one entry per CDR3 protein. Among 70,000 to 90,000 distinct CDR3 sequences listed, 11% were seen once. This CDR3 is built from 13 residues. V shed 6 bases and J 7 bases; nucleotides not matched to a gene: 8. Germline assignment: CDR1 MNHEY and CDR2 SMNVEV (reference sequence). Broader study findings: Healthy people's immune response may differ from that of the donors, who had alopecia. Patch test score rose with PT1 expanded TCR count, significant at thresholds 8, 16 and 32, not 4.

The sample holds many counts of this clonotype. What it binds is not known. The sample here was whole blood, taken in connection with sensitization to the hapten diphenylcyclopropenone (DPC). This TCR was recovered from a woman in her forties or fifties with alopecia areata. Some clones in this sample may be carry-over from other donors' samples. The J gene is TRBJ1-1, the V gene TRBV27; 7 nucleotides line up with TRBD1. CDR3: CASSSRPGGEAFF. In DNA form, the CDR3 reads TGTGCCAGCAGCTCCCGCCCAGGGGGTGAAGCTTTCTTT.